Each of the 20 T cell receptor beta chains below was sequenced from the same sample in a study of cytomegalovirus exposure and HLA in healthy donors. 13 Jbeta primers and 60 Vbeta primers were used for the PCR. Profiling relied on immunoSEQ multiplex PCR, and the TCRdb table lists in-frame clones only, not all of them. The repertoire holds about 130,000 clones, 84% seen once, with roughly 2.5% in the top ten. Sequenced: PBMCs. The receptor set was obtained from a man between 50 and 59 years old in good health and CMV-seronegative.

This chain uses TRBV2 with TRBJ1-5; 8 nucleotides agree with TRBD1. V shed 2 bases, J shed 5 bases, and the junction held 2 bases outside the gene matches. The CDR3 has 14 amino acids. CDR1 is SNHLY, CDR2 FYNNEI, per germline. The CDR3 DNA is TGTGCCAGCAGTGAATCGACAGGGGATCAGCCCCAGCATTTT. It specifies CASSESTGDQPQHF.

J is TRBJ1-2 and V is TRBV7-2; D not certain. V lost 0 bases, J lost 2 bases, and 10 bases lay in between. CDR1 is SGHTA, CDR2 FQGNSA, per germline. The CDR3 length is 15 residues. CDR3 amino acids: CASSLAVGGNYGYTF. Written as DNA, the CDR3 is TGTGCCAGCAGCTTAGCGGTAGGAGGGAACTATGGCTACACCTTC.

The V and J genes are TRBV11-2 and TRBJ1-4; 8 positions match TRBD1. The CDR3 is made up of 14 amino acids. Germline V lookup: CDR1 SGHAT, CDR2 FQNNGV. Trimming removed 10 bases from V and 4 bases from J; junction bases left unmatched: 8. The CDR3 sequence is CATRDRRLNEKLFF. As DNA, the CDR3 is TGTGCCACGAGGGACAGGCGACTTAATGAAAAACTGTTTTTT.

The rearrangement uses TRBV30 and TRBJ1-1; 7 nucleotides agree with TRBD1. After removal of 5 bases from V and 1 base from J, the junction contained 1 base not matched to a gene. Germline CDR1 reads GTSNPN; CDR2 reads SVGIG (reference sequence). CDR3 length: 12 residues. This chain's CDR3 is CAWGTENTEAFF. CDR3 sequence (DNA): TGTGCCTGGGGGACAGAGAACACTGAAGCTTTCTTT. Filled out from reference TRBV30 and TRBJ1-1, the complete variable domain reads SQTIHQWPATLVQPVGSPLSLECTVEGTSNPNLYWYRQAAGRGLQLLFYSVGIGQISSEVPQNLSASRPQDRQFILSSKKLLLSDSGFYLCAWGTENTEAFFGQGTRLTVV.

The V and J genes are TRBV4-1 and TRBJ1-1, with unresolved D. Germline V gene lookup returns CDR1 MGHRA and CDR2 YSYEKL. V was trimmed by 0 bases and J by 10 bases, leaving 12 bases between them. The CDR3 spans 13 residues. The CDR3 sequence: CASSQERGLGAFF. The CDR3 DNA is TGCGCCAGCAGCCAAGAACGAGGGCTTGGAGCTTTCTTT.

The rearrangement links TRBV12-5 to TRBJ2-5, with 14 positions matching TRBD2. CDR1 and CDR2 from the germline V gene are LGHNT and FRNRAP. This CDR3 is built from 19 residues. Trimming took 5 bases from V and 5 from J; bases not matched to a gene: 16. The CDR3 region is CASGAPGLAGERDGETQYF. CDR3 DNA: TGTGCTAGTGGTGCGCCGGGACTAGCGGGGGAGAGGGATGGGGAGACCCAGTACTTC.

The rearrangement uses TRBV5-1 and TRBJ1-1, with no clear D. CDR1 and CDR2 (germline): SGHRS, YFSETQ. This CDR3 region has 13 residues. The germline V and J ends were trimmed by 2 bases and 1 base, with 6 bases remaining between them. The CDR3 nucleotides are TGCGCCAGCAGCTTCGACACGAACACTGAAGCTTTCTTT. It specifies CASSFDTNTEAFF.

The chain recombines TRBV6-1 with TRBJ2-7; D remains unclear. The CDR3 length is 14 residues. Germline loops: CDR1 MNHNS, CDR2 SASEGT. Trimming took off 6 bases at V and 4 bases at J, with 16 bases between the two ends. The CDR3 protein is CASRDSFDGYEQYF. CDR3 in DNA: TGTGCCAGCAGGGATAGCTTTGACGGATACGAGCAGTACTTC.

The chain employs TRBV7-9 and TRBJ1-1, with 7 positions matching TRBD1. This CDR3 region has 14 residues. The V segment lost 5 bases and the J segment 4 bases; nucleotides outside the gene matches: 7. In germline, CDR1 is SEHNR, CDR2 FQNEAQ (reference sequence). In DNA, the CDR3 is TGTGCCAGCAGCCACCGGGACAGACTCACTGAAGCTTTCTTT. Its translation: CASSHRDRLTEAFF.

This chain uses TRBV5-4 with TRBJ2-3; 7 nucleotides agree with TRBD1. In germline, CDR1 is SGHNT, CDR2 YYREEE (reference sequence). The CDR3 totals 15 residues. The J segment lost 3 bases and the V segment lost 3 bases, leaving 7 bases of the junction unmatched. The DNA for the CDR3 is TGTGCCAGCAGCTCACAGGGGAGTGGGACAGATACGCAGTATTTT. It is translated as CASSSQGSGTDTQYF.

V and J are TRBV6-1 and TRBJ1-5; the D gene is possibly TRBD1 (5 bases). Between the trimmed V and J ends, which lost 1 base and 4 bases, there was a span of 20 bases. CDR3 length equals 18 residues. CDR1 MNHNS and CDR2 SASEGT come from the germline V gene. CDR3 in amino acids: CASSEVILDWGGNQPQHF. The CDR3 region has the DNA TGTGCCAGCAGTGAAGTAATTTTAGACTGGGGGGGAAATCAGCCCCAGCATTTT.

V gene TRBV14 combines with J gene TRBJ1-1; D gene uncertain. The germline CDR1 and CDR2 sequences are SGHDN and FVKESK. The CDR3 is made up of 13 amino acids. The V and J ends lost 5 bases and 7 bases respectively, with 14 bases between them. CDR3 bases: TGTGCCAGCAGCTGGGCCGGCCCAGATGAAGCTTTCTTT. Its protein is CASSWAGPDEAFF.

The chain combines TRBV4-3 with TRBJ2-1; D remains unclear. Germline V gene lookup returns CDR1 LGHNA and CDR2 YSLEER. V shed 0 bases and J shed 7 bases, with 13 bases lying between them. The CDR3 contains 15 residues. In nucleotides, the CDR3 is TGCGCCAGCAGCCAAGACTGGGCGTTCGAGAATGAGCAGTTCTTC. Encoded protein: CASSQDWAFENEQFF.

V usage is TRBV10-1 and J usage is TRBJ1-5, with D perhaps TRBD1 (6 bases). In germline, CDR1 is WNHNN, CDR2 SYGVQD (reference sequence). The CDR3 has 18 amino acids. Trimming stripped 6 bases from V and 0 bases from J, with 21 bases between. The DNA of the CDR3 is TGCGCCAGCAGGGACAGTGCGATGGGGATCCATAGCAATCAGCCCCAGCATTTT. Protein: CASRDSAMGIHSNQPQHF.

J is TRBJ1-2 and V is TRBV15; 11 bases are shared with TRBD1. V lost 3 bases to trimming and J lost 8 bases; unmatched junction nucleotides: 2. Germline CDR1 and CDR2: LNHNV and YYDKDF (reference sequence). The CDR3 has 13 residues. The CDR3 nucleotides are TGTGCCACCAGCAGTGGGACAGGGGGAGGCTACACCTTC. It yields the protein CATSSGTGGGYTF.

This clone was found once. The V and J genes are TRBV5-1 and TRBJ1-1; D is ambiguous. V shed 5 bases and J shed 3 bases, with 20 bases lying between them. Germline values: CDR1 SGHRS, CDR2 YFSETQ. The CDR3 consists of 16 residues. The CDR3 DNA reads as TGCGCCAGCAGAAGAGATGAGGGTGGATGGGACACTGAAGCTTTCTTT. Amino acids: CASRRDEGGWDTEAFF. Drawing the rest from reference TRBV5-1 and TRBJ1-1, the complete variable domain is KAGVTQTPRYLIKTRGQQVTLSCSPISGHRSVSWYQQTPGQGLQFLFEYFSETQRNKGNFPGRFSGRQFSNSRSEMNVSTLELGDSALYLCASRRDEGGWDTEAFFGQGTRLTVV.

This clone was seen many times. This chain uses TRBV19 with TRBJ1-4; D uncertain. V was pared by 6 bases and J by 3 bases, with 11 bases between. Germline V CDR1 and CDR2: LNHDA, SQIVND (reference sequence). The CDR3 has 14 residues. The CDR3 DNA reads TGTGCCAGTAGAGACGGTCGGGCTAATGAAAAACTGTTTTTT. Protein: CASRDGRANEKLFF.

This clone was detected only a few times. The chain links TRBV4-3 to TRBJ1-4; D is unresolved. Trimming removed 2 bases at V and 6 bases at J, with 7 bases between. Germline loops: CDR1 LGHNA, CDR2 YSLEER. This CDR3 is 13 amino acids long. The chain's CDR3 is CASSQRRDEKLFF. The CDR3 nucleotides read TGCGCCAGCAGCCAAAGGAGGGATGAAAAACTGTTTTTT.

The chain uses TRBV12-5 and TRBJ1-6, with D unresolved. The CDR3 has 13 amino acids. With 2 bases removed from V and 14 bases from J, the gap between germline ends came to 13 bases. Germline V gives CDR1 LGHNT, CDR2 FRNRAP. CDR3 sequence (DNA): TGTGCTAGTGGTTTGCCCCCCGGAGCTACCCTCCACTTT. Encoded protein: CASGLPPGATLHF.

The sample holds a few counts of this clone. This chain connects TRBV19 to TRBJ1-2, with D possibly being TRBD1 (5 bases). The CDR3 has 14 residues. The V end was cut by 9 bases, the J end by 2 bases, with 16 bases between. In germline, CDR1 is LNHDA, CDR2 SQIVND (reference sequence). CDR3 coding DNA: TGTGCCAGCACCCTCCAGGGTCACAACTATGGCTACACCTTC. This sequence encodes CASTLQGHNYGYTF.